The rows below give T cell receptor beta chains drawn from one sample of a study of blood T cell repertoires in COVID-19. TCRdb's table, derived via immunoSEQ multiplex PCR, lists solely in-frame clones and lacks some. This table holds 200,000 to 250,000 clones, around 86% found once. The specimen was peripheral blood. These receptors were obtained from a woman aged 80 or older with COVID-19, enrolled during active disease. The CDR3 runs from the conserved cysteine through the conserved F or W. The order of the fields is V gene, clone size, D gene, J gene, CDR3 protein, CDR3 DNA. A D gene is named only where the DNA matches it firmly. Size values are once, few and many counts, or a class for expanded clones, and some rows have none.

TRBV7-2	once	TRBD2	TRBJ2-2	CASSLSPGTINTGELFF	TGTGCCAGCAGCTTAAGTCCCGGGACTATTAACACCGGGGAGCTGTTTTTT
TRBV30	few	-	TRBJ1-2	CAWRGGGGAGGYTF	TGTGCCTGGAGGGGAGGTGGGGGGGCAGGTGGCTACACCTTC
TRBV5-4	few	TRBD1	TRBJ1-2	CASSWTGINGYTF	TGTGCCAGCAGCTGGACAGGAATAAATGGCTACACCTTC
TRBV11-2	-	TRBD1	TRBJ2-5	CASTRDRERGETQYF	TGTGCCAGCACCCGGGACAGGGAGAGGGGAGAGACCCAGTACTTC
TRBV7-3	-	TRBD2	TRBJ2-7	CASSLEQPAGEYEQYF	TGTGCCAGCAGCCTAGAACAGCCCGCGGGAGAATACGAGCAGTACTTC
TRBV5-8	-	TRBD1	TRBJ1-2	CASSYRDRDGYTF	TGTGCCAGCAGCTACCGGGACAGGGATGGCTACACCTTC
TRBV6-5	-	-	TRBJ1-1	CASSYSKSLMNTEAFF	TGTGCCAGCAGTTACTCCAAGAGCCTTATGAACACTGAAGCTTTCTTT
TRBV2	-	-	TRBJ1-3	CASRIGTLSGNTIYF	TGTGCCAGCAGGATCGGGACTCTCTCTGGAAACACCATATATTTT
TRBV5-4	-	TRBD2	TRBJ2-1	CASSPALAGGRNEQFF	TGTGCCAGCAGCCCTGCTCTAGCGGGAGGTAGGAATGAGCAGTTCTTC
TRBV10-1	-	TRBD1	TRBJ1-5	CASSDTTGEHQPQHF	TGCGCCAGCAGTGATACGACAGGGGAGCATCAGCCCCAGCATTTT
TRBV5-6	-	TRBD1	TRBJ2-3	CASSLADRGTADTQYF	TGTGCCAGCAGCTTGGCGGACAGGGGTACGGCAGATACGCAGTATTTT
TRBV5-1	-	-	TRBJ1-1	CASSLVAGNTEAFF	TGCGCCAGCAGCTTGGTGGCAGGGAACACTGAAGCTTTCTTT
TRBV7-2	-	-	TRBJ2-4	CASSPQLYVAKNIQYF	TGTGCCAGCAGCCCTCAGTTGTACGTTGCCAAAAACATTCAGTACTTC
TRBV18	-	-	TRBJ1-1	CASSAQGLTEAFF	TGTGCCAGCTCAGCCCAGGGGCTTACTGAAGCTTTCTTT
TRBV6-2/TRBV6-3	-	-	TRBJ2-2	CASSYSRAAGELFF	TGTGCCAGCAGTTACAGCAGGGCCGCCGGGGAGCTGTTTTTT
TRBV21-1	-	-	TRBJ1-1	CASSTNRENTEAFF	TGTGCCAGCAGCACTAACAGGGAGAACACTGAAGCTTTCTTT
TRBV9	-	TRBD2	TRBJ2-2	CASSVERGLAGNANTGELFF	TGTGCCAGCAGCGTAGAGAGGGGACTAGCGGGAAATGCGAACACCGGGGAGCTGTTTTTT
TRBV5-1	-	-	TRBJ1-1	CASSLIPGDTEAFF	TGCGCCAGCAGCTTGATTCCAGGGGACACTGAAGCTTTCTTT
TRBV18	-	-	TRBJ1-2	CASSPRITFDYGYTF	TGTGCCAGCTCACCGAGGATCACTTTTGACTATGGCTACACCTTC
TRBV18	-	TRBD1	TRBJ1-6	CASSGDSANSPLHF	TGTGCCAGCTCGGGGGACAGTGCGAATTCACCCCTCCACTTT
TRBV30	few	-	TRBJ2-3	CAWSGLGTDTQYF	TGTGCCTGGAGTGGACTAGGCACAGATACGCAGTATTTT